The 10 T cell receptor beta chains below all came from one sample that was sequenced in a study of cytomegalovirus exposure and HLA in healthy donors. The primer mix had 60 Vbeta and 13 Jbeta primers. Assay: immunoSEQ multiplex PCR; the TCRdb copy retains only in-frame clones and omits some. Counted here are 100,000 to 150,000 clones, roughly 80% occurring once; the ten biggest clones make up 4%. Sequencing was carried out using PBMCs. The source of these receptors is a man between 18 and 35 years old in good health and CMV-seropositive.

The chain recombines TRBV7-9 with TRBJ2-5, with D tentatively TRBD1 (6 bases). The DNA end is more similar to TRBJ2-7, so the J call may be wrong. The CDR3 runs 16 residues. From germline, CDR1 is SEHNR and CDR2 FQNEAQ (reference sequence). Here the CDR3 reads CASSFGVPTGDYEQYF. The CDR3 bases are TGTGCCAGCAGCTTTGGGGTCCCGACAGGAGACTACGAGCAGTACTTC.

The CDR3 DNA reads as TGTGCCAGTAGTATTTGGGGGGGCCAGAGCTCTGGAAACACCATATATTTT. It specifies CASSIWGGQSSGNTIYF. The chain employs TRBV19 and TRBJ1-3; TRBD1 is a possible D gene (6 bases). The CDR3 has 17 residues. Germline assignment: CDR1 LNHDA and CDR2 SQIVND (reference sequence). The V end lost 3 bases, the J end lost 0 bases, and 15 bases lay between the germline ends.

The genes are TRBV2 and TRBJ2-3; TRBD2 might be the D (5 bases). The CDR3 contains 14 residues. Germline loops: CDR1 SNHLY, CDR2 FYNNEI. With 6 bases removed from V and 6 bases from J, the gap between germline ends came to 16 bases. CDR3 in DNA: TGTGCCAGCAGAGGCGGGCTTTCCGGGGATACGCAGTATTTT. It is translated as CASRGGLSGDTQYF.

V and J are TRBV6-4 and TRBJ1-4, with D possibly matching TRBD1 (5 bases). Trimming cost V 6 bases and J 6 bases, with 14 bases left between them. Germline V CDR1 and CDR2: MRHNA, SNTAGT. This CDR3 spans 14 amino acids. CDR3 nucleotides: TGTGCCAGCAGCTTGGGTCAGGGTCATGAAAAACTGTTTTTT. Translating it yields CASSLGQGHEKLFF.

This sequence joins TRBV9 and TRBJ1-4; D not certain. V shed 0 bases and J shed 3 bases, with 12 bases lying between them. This CDR3 comprises 16 residues. Per germline, CDR1 SGDLS and CDR2 YYNGEE. The CDR3 spells CASSVEGGRSNEKLFF. CDR3 nucleotides: TGTGCCAGCAGCGTAGAAGGAGGGAGGTCTAATGAAAAACTGTTTTTT.

V is TRBV7-2 and J is TRBJ2-3; TRBD2 aligns across 13 bases. Looked up from germline, CDR1 is SGHTA and CDR2 is FQGNSA. CDR3 length: 18 amino acids. Trimming took 2 bases from V and 2 from J; bases not matched to a gene: 7. The chain's CDR3 is CASSLIGTSGIHTDTQYF. DNA of the CDR3: TGTGCCAGCAGCTTAATCGGGACTAGCGGGATACACACAGATACGCAGTATTTT.

This chain uses TRBV7-2 with TRBJ2-1, with 8 nucleotides matching TRBD2. The V segment lost 6 bases and the J segment 1 base; nucleotides outside the gene matches: 2. In germline, CDR1 is SGHTA, CDR2 FQGNSA. This CDR3 has 14 residues. CDR3 coding DNA: TGTGCCAGCAGACGGGGGGGTTCCTACAATGAGCAGTTCTTC. Protein: CASRRGGSYNEQFF.

DNA of the CDR3: TGTGCCAGCAGCCGAGTCGGCTCTGGGGCCAACGTCCTGACTTTC. This translates into CASSRVGSGANVLTF. V usage is TRBV7-2 and J usage is TRBJ2-6, with D hard to call. The V and J ends lost 5 bases and 0 bases respectively, with 8 bases between them. CDR1 SGHTA and CDR2 FQGNSA come from the germline V gene. The CDR3 spans 15 residues.

This chain uses TRBV6-6 with TRBJ2-5; 7 bases fit TRBD2. The V gene's germline CDR1 is MNHNY and CDR2 SVGAGI (reference sequence). The CDR3 is 15 residues long. After removal of 2 bases from V and 5 bases from J, the junction contained 8 bases not matched to a gene. CDR3 protein: CASSYTRERYETQYF. As DNA, the CDR3 is TGTGCCAGCAGTTACACGCGGGAGAGGTACGAGACCCAGTACTTC.

This rearrangement joins TRBV19 to TRBJ2-7, with D possibly being TRBD1 (6 bases). V lost 3 bases and J 3 bases, leaving 15 bases between the germline ends. The CDR3 is 15 amino acids. Germline CDR1 and CDR2: LNHDA and SQIVND (reference sequence). The chain's CDR3 is CASSISGRGGYEQYF. The CDR3 DNA reads as TGTGCCAGTAGTATCTCTGGCAGGGGTGGCTACGAGCAGTACTTC. The variable domain in full, with the rest retrieved from reference TRBV19 and TRBJ2-7, is DGGITQSPKYLFRKEGQNVTLSCEQNLNHDAMYWYRQDPGQGLRLIYYSQIVNDFQKGDIAEGYSVSREKKESFPLTVTSAQKNPTAFYLCASSISGRGGYEQYFGPGTRLTVT.